This T cell receptor beta chain was identified during a study of blood T cell repertoires in COVID-19. The repertoire was sequenced with immunoSEQ multiplex PCR; TCRdb's copy has only in-frame clones and lacks some. This table has around 300,000 clones, 86% appearing once. The CDR3 is 15 amino acids. Germline V gives CDR1 MDHEN, CDR2 SYDVKM. Trimming stripped 7 bases from V and 4 bases from J, with 19 bases between. Sequencing used peripheral blood. The genes are TRBV28 and TRBJ1-2; D unresolved. This TCR was sampled from a woman in her 30s with active or convalescent COVID-19. DNA for the CDR3: TGTGCCAGCATTCAACCCGGGCGGGAGGGCTATGGCTACACCTTC. It specifies CASIQPGREGYGYTF.